The T cell receptor (beta chain) under discussion was sequenced for a study of CXCR3-negative and CXCR3-positive naive CD8 T cells. The study's findings and limits: For memory CD8+ cells diversity was much lower, but both naive subsets had comparably high diversity. Naive CXCR3-positive and CXCR3-negative cells shared similar TRBV-TRBJ usage, unlike memory cells. TRB CDR3 properties indicated TCR strength, while surface CD5 was similar across naive subsets.

The germline CDR1 and CDR2 sequences are MNHNS and SASEGT. This CDR3 has 18 residues. The libraries of TRB cDNA were constructed through 5' RACE using UMI labels. With the 5' RACE reads reprocessed, TCRdb shows one record per CDR3 protein and no DNA. The sample table includes around 34,000 distinct CDR3 sequences. A remark on this clonotype: Its cognate antigen is unknown.

The chain joins TRBV6-1 to TRBJ2-7; TCRdb reports TRBD2, a call that lacks DNA to check it against. The sequence derives from a human donor in good health. Some clones in this sample may be carry-over from other donors' samples. Sequencing was carried out using memory CD8+ T cells from blood. CDR3 sequence reads: CASSEGRSGPSNSYEQYF.